This T cell receptor (beta chain) was documented in a study of blood T cell repertoires in COVID-19. Across the whole study: COVID-19 samples, acute and convalescent, were from the United States, Italy and Spain. T cells, B-cell-depleted T cells, or PBMCs supplied cDNA or gDNA.

The data were produced by immunoSEQ multiplex PCR, yet TCRdb's version contains in-frame clones alone and is incomplete. The top ten hold about 10% of the sample, which has some 200,000 clones, roughly 80% seen once. Germline loops: CDR1 KGHDR, CDR2 SFDVKD. The CDR3 loop spans 16 amino acids. V lost 5 bases and J lost 1; bases outside the gene matches: 5. This clonotype originated in a woman older than 75 with acute or convalescent COVID-19. Material: peripheral blood. The gene calls are TRBV24-1 and TRBJ2-1; 9 bases map to TRBD2. The CDR3 DNA is TGTGCCACCAGTGGGGCGAGCGGGAGGTCCTACAATGAGCAGTTCTTC. Amino acid sequence: CATSGASGRSYNEQFF.